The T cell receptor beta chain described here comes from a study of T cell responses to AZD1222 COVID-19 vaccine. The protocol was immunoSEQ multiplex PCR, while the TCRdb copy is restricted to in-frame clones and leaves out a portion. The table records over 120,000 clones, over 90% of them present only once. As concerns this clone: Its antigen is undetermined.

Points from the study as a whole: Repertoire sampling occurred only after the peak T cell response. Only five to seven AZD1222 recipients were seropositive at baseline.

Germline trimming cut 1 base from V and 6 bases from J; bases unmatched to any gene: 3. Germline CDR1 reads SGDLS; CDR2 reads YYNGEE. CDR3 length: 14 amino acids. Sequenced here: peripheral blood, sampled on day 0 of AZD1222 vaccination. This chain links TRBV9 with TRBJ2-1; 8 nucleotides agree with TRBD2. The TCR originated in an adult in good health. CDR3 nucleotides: TGTGCCAGCAGCGTATTAGCGGGGTCCAATGAGCAGTTCTTC. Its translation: CASSVLAGSNEQFF.